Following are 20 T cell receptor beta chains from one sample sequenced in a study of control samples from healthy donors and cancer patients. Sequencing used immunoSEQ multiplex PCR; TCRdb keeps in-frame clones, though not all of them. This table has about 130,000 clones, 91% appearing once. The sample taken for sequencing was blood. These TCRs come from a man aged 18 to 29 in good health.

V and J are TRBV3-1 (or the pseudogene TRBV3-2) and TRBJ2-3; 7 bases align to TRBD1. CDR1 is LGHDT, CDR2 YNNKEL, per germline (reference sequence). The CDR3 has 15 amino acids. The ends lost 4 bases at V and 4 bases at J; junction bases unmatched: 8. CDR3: CASSPRQGVSDTQYF. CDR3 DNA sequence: TGTGCCAGCAGCCCACGACAGGGTGTATCAGATACGCAGTATTTT.

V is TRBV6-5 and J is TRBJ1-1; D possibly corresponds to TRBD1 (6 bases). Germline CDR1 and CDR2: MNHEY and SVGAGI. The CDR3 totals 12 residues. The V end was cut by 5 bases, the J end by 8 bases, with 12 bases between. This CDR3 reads CASSRRTEEAFF. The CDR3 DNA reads TGTGCCAGCAGTCGTAGGACAGAAGAAGCTTTCTTT.

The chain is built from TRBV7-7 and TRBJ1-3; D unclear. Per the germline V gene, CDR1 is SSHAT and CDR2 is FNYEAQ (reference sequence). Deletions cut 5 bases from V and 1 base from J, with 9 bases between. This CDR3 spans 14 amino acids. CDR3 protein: CASSQTLSGNTIYF. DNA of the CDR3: TGTGCCAGCAGCCAGACACTATCTGGAAACACCATATATTTT.

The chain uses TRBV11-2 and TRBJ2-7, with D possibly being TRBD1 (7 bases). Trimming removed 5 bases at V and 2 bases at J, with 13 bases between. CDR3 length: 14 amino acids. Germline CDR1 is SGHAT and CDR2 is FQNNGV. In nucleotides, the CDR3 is TGTGCCAGCAGCGCGGGACAGACACCCTACGAGCAGTACTTC. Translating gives CASSAGQTPYEQYF. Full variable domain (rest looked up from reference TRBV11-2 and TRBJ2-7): EAGVAQSPRYKIIEKRQSVAFWCNPISGHATLYWYQQILGQGPKLLIQFQNNGVVDDSQLPKDRFSAERLKGVDSTLKIQPAKLEDSAVYLCASSAGQTPYEQYFGPGTRLTVT.

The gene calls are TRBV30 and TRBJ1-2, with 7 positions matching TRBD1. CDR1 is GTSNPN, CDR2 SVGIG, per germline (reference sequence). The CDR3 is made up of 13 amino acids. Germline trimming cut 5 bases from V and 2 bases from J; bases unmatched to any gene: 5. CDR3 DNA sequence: TGTGCCTGGGGGGAACAGGGGAACTATGGCTACACCTTC. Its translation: CAWGEQGNYGYTF.

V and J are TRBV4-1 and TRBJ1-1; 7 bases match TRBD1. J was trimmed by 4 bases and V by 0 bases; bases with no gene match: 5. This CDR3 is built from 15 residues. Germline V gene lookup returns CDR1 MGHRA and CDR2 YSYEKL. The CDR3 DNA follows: TGCGCCAGCAGCCAAGAAAGGGGGCCGGGCACTGAAGCTTTCTTT. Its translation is CASSQERGPGTEAFF.

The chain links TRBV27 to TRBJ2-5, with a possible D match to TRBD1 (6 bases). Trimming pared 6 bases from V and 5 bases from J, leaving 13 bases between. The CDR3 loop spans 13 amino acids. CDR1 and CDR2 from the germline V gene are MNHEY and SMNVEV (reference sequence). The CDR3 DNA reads TGTGCCAGCAGGCCACAGGGCCGGGAGACCCAGTACTTC. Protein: CASRPQGRETQYF.

The CDR3 spells CASNTVNYGYTF. The CDR3 nucleotides are TGTGCCAGCAACACAGTCAACTATGGCTACACCTTC. The chain combines TRBV2 with TRBJ1-2; D is ambiguous. The CDR3 runs to 12 residues. The germline V gene has CDR1 SNHLY and CDR2 FYNNEI. Trimming stripped 7 bases from V and 2 bases from J, with 8 bases between.

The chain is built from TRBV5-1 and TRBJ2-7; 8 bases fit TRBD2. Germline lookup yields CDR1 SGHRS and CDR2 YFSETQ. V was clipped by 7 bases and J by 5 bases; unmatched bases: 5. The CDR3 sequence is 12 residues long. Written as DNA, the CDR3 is TGCGCCAGCGGGACTAGTCCTCACGAGCAGTACTTC. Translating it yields CASGTSPHEQYF.

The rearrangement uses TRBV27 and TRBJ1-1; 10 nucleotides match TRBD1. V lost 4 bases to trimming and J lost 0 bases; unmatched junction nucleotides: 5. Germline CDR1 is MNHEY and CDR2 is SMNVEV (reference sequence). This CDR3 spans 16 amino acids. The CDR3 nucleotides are TGTGCCAGCAGTTATCCGGACAGGGGGTTGAACACTGAAGCTTTCTTT. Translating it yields CASSYPDRGLNTEAFF.

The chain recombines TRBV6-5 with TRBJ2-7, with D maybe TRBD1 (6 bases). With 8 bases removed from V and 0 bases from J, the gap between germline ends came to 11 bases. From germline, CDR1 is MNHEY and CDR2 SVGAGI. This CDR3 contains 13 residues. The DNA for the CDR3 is TGTGCCAGCGTGGGGGCCAGCTCCTACGAGCAGTACTTC. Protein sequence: CASVGASSYEQYF.

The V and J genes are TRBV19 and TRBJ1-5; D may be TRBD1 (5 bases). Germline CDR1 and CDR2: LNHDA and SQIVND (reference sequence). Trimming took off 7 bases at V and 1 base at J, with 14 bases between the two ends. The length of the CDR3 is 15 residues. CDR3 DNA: TGTGCCAGTACAATTGGTTGGGGCAGCAATCAGCCCCAGCATTTT. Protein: CASTIGWGSNQPQHF.

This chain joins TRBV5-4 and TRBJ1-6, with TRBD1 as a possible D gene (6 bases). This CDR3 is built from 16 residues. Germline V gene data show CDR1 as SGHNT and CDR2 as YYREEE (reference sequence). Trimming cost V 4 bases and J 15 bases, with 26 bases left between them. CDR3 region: CASSPTTGAGAARLHF. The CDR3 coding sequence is TGTGCCAGCAGCCCAACTACTGGGGCGGGGGCGGCACGCCTCCACTTT.

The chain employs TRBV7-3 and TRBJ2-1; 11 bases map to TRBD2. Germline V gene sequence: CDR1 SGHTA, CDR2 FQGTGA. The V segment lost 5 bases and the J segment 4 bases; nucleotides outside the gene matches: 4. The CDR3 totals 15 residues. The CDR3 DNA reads TGTGCCAGCAGCCGCGCTAGCGGGGGGTACAATGAGCAGTTCTTC. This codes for CASSRASGGYNEQFF.

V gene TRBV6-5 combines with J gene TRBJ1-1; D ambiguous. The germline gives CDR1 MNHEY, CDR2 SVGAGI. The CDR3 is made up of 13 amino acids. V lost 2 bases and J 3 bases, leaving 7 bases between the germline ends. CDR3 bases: TGTGCCAGCAGTTACGCCGTCGACACTGAAGCTTTCTTT. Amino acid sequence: CASSYAVDTEAFF.

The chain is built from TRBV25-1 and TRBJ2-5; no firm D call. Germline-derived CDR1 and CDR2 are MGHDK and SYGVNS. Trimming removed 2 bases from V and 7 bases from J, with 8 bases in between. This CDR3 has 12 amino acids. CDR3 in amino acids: CASSEGFGTQYF. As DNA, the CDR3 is TGTGCCAGCAGTGAAGGGTTTGGGACCCAGTACTTC.

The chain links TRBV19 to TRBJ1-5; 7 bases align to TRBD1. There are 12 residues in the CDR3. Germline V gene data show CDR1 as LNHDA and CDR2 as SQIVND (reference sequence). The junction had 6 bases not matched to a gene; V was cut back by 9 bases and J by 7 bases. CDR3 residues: CASRTGVQPQHF. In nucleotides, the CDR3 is TGTGCCAGCAGGACAGGTGTACAGCCCCAGCATTTT.

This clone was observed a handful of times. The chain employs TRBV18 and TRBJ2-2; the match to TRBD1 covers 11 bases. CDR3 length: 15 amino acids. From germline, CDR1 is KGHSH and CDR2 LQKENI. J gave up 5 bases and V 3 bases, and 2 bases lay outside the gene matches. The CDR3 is CASSPDRGRTGELFF. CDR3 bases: TGTGCCAGCTCACCGGACAGGGGGCGAACCGGGGAGCTGTTTTTT.

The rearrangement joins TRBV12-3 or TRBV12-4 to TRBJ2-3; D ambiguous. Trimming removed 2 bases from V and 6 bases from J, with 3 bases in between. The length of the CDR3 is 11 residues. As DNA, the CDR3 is TGTGCCAGCAGTTTAATCGATACGCAGTATTTT. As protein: CASSLIDTQYF.

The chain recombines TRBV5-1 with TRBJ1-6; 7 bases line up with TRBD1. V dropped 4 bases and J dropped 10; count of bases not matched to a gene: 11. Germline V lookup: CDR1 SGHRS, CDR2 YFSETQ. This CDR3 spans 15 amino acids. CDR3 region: CASSVTGTAGSPLHF. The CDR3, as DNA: TGCGCCAGCAGCGTTACCGGGACAGCTGGGTCACCCCTCCACTTT.